The following is a T cell receptor (beta chain) sequence with its context. TCRdb's copy holds only in-frame clones and misses some; the assay was immunoSEQ multiplex PCR. This table has under 95,000 clones, around 80% appearing once. This specimen comes from a study of T cells in localized non-small cell lung cancer. This clonotype originated in a female donor at least 60 years old with stage I lung adenocarcinoma. Material: peripheral blood, obtained before any cancer treatment.

CDR3 nucleotides: TGCGCCAGCAGCCCGGACAGGGTGGCTGAAGCTTTCTTT. As protein: CASSPDRVAEAFF. The chain couples TRBV5-1 to TRBJ1-1; 8 positions match TRBD1. The CDR3 loop spans 13 amino acids. After removal of 4 bases from V and 6 bases from J, the junction contained 5 bases not matched to a gene. Germline CDR1 and CDR2: SGHRS and YFSETQ. Together with reference TRBV5-1 and TRBJ1-1, the CDR3 gives the full variable domain: KAGVTQTPRYLIKTRGQQVTLSCSPISGHRSVSWYQQTPGQGLQFLFEYFSETQRNKGNFPGRFSGRQFSNSRSEMNVSTLELGDSALYLCASSPDRVAEAFFGQGTRLTVV.